Only a few counts were recorded for the clone carrying this T cell receptor (beta chain). Its specificity is unknown. The CDR3 is made up of 15 amino acids. V was trimmed by 4 bases and J by 7 bases, leaving 20 bases between them. Looked up from germline, CDR1 is SGHDT and CDR2 is YYEEEE. This record comes from a study of cytomegalovirus exposure and HLA in healthy donors. General study points: Several of the most significant clusters appeared, in a later analysis, to be linked to common viral pathogens.

PCR involved 60 Vbeta and 13 Jbeta primers. The table came from immunoSEQ multiplex PCR; TCRdb's copy has only in-frame clones and leaves some out. The profile covers 95,000 to 130,000 clones, with 9% to 10% appearing a single time and 2.5% to 3.5% taken by the ten largest. This TCR was sampled from a man aged 25 to 45 in good health and CMV-seronegative. The sample comprised PBMCs. The chain links TRBV5-6 to TRBJ1-2; possibly TRBD1 for D (5 bases). The CDR3: CASSPWRTTGGGYTF. The DNA for the CDR3 is TGTGCCAGCAGCCCTTGGAGGACAACCGGGGGTGGCTACACCTTC. The full variable domain, completed using reference TRBV5-6 and TRBJ1-2, is DAGVTQSPTHLIKTRGQQVTLRCSPKSGHDTVSWYQQALGQGPQFIFQYYEEEERQRGNFPDRFSGHQFPNYSSELNVNALLLGDSALYLCASSPWRTTGGGYTFGSGTRLTVV.